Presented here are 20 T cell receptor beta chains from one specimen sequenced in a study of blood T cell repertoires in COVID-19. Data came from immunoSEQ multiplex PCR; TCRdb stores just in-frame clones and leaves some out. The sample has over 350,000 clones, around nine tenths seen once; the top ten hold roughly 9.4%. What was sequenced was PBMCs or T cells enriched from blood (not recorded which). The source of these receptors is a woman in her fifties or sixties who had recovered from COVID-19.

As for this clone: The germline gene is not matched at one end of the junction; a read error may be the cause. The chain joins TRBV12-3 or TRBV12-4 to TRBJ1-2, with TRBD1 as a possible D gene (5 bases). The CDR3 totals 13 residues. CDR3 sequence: CASSTGGTLISAF. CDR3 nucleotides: TGTGCCAGCAGTACCGGGGGGACCCTGATTTCGGCCTTC.

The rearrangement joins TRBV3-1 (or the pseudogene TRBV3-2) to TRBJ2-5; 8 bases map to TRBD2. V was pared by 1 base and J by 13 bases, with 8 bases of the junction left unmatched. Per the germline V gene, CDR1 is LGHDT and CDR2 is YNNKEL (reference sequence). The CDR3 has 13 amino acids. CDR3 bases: TGTGCCAGCAGCCAAGCGGGAAGCGGGGGTCCGTACTTC. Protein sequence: CASSQAGSGGPYF.

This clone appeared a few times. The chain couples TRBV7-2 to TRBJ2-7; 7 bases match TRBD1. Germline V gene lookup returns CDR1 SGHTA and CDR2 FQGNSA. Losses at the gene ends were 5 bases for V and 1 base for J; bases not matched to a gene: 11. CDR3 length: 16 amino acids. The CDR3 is CASSPGPGQMSYEQYF. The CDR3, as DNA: TGTGCCAGCAGCCCAGGACCGGGACAGATGTCCTACGAGCAGTACTTC. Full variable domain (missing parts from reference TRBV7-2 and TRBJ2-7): GAGVSQSPSNKVTEKGKDVELRCDPISGHTALYWYRQSLGQGLEFLIYFQGNSAPDKSGLPSDRFSAERTGGSVSTLTIQRTQQEDSAVYLCASSPGPGQMSYEQYFGPGTRLTVT.

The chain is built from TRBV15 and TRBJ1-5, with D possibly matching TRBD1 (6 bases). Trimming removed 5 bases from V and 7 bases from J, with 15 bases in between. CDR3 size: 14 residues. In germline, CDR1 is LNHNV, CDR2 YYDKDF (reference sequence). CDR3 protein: CATSLSGGTQPQHF. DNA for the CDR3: TGTGCCACCAGCCTTAGCGGGGGCACCCAGCCCCAGCATTTT.

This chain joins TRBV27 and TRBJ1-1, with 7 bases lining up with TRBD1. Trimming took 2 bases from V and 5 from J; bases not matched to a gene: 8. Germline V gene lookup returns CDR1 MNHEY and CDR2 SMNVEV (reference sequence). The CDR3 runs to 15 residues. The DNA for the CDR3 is TGTGCCAGCAGTTTAGGTAGGGGGCAAGGTACTGAAGCTTTCTTT. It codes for CASSLGRGQGTEAFF.

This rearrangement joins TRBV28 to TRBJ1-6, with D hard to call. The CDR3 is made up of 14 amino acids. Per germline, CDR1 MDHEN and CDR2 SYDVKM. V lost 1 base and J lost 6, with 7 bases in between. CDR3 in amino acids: CASSLLASNSPLHF. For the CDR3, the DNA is TGTGCCAGCAGTTTATTGGCCAGTAATTCACCCCTCCACTTT.

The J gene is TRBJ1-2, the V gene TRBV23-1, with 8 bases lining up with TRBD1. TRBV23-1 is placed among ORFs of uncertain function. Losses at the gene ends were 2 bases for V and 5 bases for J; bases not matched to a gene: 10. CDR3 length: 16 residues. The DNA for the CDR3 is TGCGCCAGCAGTCAAGGGCGGCAGGGGGCTGGGTATGGCTACACCTTC. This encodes CASSQGRQGAGYGYTF.

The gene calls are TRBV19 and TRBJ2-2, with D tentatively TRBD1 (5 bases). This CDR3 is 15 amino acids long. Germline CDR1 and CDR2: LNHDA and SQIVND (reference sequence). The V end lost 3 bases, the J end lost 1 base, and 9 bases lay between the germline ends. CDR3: CASSIEQGNTGELFF. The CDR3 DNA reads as TGTGCCAGTAGTATTGAGCAGGGGAACACCGGGGAGCTGTTTTTT.

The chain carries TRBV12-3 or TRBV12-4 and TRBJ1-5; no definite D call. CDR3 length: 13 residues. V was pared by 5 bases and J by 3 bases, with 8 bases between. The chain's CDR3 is CASSREDNQPQHF. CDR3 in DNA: TGTGCCAGCAGTAGGGAGGACAATCAGCCCCAGCATTTT.

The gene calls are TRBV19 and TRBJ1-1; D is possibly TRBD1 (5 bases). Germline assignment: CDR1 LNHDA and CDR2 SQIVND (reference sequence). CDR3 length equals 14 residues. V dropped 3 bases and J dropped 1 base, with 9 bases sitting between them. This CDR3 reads CASSMGGENTEAFF. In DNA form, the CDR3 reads TGTGCCAGTAGTATGGGGGGGGAGAACACTGAAGCTTTCTTT.

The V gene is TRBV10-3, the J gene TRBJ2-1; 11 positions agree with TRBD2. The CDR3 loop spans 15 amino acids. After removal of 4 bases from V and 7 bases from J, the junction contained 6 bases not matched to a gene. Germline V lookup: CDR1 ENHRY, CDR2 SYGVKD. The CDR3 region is CAISAVAGGPNEQFF. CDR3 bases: TGTGCCATCAGTGCGGTAGCGGGGGGGCCGAATGAGCAGTTCTTC.

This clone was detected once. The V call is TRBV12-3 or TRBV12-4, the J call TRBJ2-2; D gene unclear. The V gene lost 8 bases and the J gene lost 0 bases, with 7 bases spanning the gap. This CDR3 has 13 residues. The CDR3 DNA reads TGTGCCAGCCAGAAATCGAACACCGGGGAGCTGTTTTTT. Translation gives CASQKSNTGELFF.

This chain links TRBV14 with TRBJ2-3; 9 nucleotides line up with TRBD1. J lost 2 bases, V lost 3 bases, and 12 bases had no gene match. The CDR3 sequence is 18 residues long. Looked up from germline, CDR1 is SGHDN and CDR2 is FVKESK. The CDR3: CASSHVTTGQGTTDTQYF. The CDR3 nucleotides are TGTGCCAGCAGCCACGTCACCACGGGACAGGGAACCACAGATACGCAGTATTTT.

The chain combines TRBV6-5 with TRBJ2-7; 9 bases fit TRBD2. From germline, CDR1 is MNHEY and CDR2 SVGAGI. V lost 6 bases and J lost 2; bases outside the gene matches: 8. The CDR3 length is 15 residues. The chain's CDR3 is CASRFRSGGTYEQYF. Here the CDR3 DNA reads TGTGCCAGCAGATTCCGTAGCGGGGGAACCTACGAGCAGTACTTC.

CDR3 protein: CASSLGQGNYGYTF. The CDR3 nucleotides read TGTGCCAGCAGTTTGGGGCAGGGCAACTATGGCTACACCTTC. This rearrangement joins TRBV27 to TRBJ1-2, with a tentative D call TRBD1 (5 bases). Germline CDR1 MNHEY, CDR2 SMNVEV (reference sequence). Trimming left V 3 bases short and J 2 bases short, with 10 bases between. The CDR3 sequence is 14 residues long.

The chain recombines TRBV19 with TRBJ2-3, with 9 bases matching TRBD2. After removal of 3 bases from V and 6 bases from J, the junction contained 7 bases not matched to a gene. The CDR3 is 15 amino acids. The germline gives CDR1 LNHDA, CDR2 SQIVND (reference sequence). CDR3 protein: CASSIAGGKRDTQYF. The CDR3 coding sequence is TGTGCCAGTAGTATTGCGGGGGGGAAAAGGGATACGCAGTATTTT.

The CDR3 sequence is CASGSLAGGPLTQYF. The CDR3 nucleotides read TGTGCCAGCGGATCGCTAGCGGGGGGACCGTTAACCCAGTACTTC. V usage is TRBV3-1 (or the pseudogene TRBV3-2) and J usage is TRBJ2-5, with TRBD2 matching 11 bases. The germline gives CDR1 LGHDT, CDR2 YNNKEL (reference sequence). The V gene end was trimmed by 8 bases and the J gene end by 8 bases; junction bases not matched to a gene: 13. This CDR3 region has 15 residues.

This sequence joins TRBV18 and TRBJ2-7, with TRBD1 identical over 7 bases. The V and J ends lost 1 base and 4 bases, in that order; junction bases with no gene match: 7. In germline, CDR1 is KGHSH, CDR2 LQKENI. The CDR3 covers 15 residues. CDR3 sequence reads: CASSPQQGQGYEQYF. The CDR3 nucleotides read TGTGCCAGCTCACCACAACAGGGGCAAGGGTACGAGCAGTACTTC.

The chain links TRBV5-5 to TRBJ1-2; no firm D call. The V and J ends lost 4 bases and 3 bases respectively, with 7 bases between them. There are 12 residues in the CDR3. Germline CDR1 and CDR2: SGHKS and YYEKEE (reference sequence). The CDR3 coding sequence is TGTGCCAGCAGCAGGAGCGACTATGGCTACACCTTC. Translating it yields CASSRSDYGYTF.

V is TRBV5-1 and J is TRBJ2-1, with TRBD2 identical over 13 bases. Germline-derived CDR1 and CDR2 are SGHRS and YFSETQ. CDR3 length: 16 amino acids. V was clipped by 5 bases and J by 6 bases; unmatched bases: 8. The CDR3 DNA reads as TGCGCCAGCAGAGGTGTGGGACTAGCGGGGATCAATGAGCAGTTCTTC. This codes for CASRGVGLAGINEQFF.